The 5 T cell receptor beta chains below all came from one sample that was sequenced in a study of blood T cell repertoires in COVID-19. Data came from immunoSEQ multiplex PCR; TCRdb stores just in-frame clones and leaves some out. The data contain around 260,000 clones, about 86% of them seen just once; the ten biggest clones take up around 1.8%. The sequencing input was peripheral blood. These receptors all come from a man aged 25-40 years with active or convalescent COVID-19.

The chain combines TRBV5-1 with TRBJ2-2; D unclear. Germline CDR1 SGHRS, CDR2 YFSETQ. Trimming pared 1 base from V and 2 bases from J, leaving 6 bases between. The CDR3 is made up of 14 amino acids. Written as DNA, the CDR3 is TGCGCCAGCAGCTTGCCCCAAAACACCGGGGAGCTGTTTTTT. Translating gives CASSLPQNTGELFF.

This chain uses TRBV7-2 with TRBJ1-3; D is ambiguous. V shed 6 bases and J shed 0 bases, with 3 bases lying between them. Germline V gene data show CDR1 as SGHTA and CDR2 as FQGNSA. The CDR3 totals 12 residues. The chain's CDR3 is CASRASGNTIYF. CDR3 coding DNA: TGTGCCAGCAGGGCCTCTGGAAACACCATATATTTT.

In DNA, the CDR3 is TGCGCCAGCAGCCAAGGAGGACAGACCGAGCAGTACTTC. This translates into CASSQGGQTEQYF. The genes are TRBV4-1 and TRBJ2-7, with a possible D match to TRBD1 (6 bases). The CDR3 consists of 13 residues. The V and J ends lost 1 base and 6 bases respectively, with 10 bases between them. The germline V gene encodes CDR1 MGHRA and CDR2 YSYEKL.

The V gene is TRBV4-1, the J gene TRBJ2-7, with a possible D match to TRBD1 (5 bases). This CDR3 contains 14 residues. Germline CDR1 is MGHRA and CDR2 is YSYEKL. Trimming pared 0 bases from V and 3 bases from J, leaving 9 bases between. CDR3 sequence: CASSQDHRSYEQYF. The CDR3 DNA reads TGCGCCAGCAGCCAAGACCACAGGAGCTACGAGCAGTACTTC.

As for this clone: Other nucleotide sequences from this sample produce the same CDR3. The chain uses TRBV9 and TRBJ1-1; a weak D match, TRBD1 (5 bases). This CDR3 region has 13 residues. The V gene lost 3 bases and the J gene lost 1 base, with 7 bases spanning the gap. Looked up from germline, CDR1 is SGDLS and CDR2 is YYNGEE. The CDR3 DNA sequence: TGTGCCAGCAGCGCGGGGGGGAACACTGAAGCTTTCTTT. Translated: CASSAGGNTEAFF.